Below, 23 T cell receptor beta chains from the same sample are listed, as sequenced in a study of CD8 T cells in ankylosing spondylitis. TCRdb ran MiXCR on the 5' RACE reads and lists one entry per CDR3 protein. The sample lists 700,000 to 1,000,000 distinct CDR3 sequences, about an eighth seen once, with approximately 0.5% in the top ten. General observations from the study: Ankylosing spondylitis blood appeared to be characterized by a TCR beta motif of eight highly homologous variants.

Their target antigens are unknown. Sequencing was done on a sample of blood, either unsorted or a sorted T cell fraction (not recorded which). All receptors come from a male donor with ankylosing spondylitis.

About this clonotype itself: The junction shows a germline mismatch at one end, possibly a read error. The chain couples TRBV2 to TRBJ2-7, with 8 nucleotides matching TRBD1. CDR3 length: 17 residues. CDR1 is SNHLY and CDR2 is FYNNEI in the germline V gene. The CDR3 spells CASSERAPGQGSHEQYF. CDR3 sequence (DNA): TGTGCCAGCAGTGAAAGGGCCCCAGGACAGGGCTCCCACGAGCAGTACTTC.

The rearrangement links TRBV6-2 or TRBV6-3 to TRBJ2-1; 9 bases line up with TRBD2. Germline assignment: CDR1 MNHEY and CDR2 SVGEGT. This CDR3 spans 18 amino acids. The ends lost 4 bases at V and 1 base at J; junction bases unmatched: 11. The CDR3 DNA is TGTGCCAGCAGTTCACTAGCGGGTCGTGCGAAGTCCTACAATGAGCAGTTCTTC. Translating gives CASSSLAGRAKSYNEQFF.

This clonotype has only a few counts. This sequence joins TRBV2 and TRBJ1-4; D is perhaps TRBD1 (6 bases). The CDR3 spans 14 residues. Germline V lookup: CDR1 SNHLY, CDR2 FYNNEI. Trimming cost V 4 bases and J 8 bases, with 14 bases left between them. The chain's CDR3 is CASSVGGAVEKLFF. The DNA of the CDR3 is TGTGCCAGCAGTGTCGGGGGCGCCGTAGAAAAACTGTTTTTT.

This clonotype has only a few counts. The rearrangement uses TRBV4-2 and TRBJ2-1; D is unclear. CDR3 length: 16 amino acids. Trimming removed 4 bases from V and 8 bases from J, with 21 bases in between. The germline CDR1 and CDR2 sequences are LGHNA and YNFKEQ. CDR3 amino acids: CASSPEQTGTIDEQFF. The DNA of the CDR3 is TGTGCCAGCAGCCCAGAGCAGACGGGTACGATCGATGAGCAGTTCTTC.

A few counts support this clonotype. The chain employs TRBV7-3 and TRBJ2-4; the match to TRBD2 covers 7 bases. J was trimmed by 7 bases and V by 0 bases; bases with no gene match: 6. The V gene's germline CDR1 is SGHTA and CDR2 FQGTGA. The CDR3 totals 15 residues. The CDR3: CASSLTGGGSNIQYF. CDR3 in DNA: TGTGCCAGCAGCTTAACTGGCGGGGGATCGAACATTCAGTACTTC.

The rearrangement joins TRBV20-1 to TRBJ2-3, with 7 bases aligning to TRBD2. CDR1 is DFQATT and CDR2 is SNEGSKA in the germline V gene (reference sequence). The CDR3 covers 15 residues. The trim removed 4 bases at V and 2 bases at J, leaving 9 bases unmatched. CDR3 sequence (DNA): TGCAGTGCTATTTCCCTGAGGGACTACACAGATACGCAGTATTTT. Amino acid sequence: CSAISLRDYTDTQYF.

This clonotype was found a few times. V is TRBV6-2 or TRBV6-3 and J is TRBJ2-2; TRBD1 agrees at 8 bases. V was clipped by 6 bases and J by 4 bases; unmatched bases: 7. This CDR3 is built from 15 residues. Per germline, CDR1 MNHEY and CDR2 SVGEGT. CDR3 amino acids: CASSRPTGGTGELFF. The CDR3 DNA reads TGTGCCAGCAGCAGACCTACAGGGGGCACCGGGGAGCTGTTTTTT.

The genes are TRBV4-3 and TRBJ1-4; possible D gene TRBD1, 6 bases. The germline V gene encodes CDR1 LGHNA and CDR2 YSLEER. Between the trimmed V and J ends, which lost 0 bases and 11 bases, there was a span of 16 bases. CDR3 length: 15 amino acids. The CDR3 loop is CASSQDKHTQGKLFF. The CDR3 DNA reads TGCGCCAGCAGCCAAGATAAGCATACCCAGGGGAAACTGTTTTTT.

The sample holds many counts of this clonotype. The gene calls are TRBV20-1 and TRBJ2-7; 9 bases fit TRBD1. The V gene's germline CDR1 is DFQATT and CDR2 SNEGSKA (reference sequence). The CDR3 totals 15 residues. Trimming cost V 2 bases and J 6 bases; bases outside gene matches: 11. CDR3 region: CSARPPYDRGGEQYF. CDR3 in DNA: TGCAGTGCTAGACCTCCTTATGACAGGGGGGGCGAGCAGTACTTC.

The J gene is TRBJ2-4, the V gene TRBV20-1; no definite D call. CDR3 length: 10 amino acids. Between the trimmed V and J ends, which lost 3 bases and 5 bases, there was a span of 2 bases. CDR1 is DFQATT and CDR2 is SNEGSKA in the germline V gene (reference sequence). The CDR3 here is CSARENIQYF. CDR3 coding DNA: TGCAGTGCTAGGGAAAACATTCAGTACTTC.

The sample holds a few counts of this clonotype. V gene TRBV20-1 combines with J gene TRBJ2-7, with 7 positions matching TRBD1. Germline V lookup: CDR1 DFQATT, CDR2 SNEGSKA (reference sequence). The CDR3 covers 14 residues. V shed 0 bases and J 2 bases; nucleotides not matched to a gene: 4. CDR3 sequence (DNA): TGCAGTGCTAGAGATCCAGGGGGTGCCTACGAGCAGTACTTC. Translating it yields CSARDPGGAYEQYF.

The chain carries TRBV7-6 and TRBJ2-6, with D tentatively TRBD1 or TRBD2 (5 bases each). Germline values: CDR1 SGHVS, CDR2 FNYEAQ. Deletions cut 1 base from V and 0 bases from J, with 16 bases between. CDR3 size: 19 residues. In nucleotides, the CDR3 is TGTGCCAGCAGCTTAGGGGGACCCTCGTTCCTCTCTGGGGCCAACGTCCTGACTTTC. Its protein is CASSLGGPSFLSGANVLTF.

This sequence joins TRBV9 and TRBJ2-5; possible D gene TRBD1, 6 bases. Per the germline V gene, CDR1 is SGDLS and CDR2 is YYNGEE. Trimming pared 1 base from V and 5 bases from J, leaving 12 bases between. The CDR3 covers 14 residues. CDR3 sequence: CASSVRGGGETQYF. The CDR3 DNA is TGTGCCAGCAGCGTAAGAGGGGGTGGGGAGACCCAGTACTTC.

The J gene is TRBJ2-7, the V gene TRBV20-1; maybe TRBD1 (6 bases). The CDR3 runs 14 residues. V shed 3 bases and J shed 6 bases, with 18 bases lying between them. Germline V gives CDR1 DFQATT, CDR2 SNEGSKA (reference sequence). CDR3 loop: CSASQLRGLVEQYF. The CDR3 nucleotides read TGCAGTGCTAGCCAGCTCAGGGGTCTCGTCGAGCAGTACTTC.

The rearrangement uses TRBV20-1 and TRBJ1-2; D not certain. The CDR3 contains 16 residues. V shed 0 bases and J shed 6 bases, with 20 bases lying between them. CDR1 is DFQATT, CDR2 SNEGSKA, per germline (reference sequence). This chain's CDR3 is CSARDYGRAPTHGYTF. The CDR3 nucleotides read TGCAGTGCTAGAGATTATGGCCGAGCCCCCACCCATGGCTACACCTTC.

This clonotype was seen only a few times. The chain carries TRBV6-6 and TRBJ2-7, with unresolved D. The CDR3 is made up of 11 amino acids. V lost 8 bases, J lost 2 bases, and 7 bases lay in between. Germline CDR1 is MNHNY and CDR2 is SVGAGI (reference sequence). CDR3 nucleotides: TGTGCCAGCGGAACCGCCTACGAGCAGTACTTC. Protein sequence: CASGTAYEQYF.

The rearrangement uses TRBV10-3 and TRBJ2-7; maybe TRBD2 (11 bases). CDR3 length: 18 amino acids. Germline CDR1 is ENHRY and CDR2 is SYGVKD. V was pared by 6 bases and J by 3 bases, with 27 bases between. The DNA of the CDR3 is TGTGCCATCAGCGACCGGACAGGGGGGACTAGCGGAAACTACGAGCAGTACTTC. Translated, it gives CAISDRTGGTSGNYEQYF.

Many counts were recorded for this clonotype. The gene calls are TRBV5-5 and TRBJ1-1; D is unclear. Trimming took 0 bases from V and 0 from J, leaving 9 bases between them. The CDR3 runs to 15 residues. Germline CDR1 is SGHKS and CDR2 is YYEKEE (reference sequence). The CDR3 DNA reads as TGTGCCAGCAGCTTGGGTTGGCGGATGAACACTGAAGCTTTCTTT. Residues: CASSLGWRMNTEAFF.

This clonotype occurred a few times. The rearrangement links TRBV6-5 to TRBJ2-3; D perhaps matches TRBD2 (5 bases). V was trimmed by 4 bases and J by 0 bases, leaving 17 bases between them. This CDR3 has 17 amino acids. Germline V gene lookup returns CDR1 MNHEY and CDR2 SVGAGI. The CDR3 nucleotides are TGTGCCAGCAGTTCCCGGGGAGTGTCTTCTAGCACAGATACGCAGTATTTT. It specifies CASSSRGVSSSTDTQYF.

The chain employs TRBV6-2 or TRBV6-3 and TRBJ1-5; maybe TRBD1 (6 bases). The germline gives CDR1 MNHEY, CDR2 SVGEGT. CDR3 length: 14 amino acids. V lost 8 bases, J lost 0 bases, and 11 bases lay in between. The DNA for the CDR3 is TGTGCCAGCGGCAACAGGGTTAGCAATCAGCCCCAGCATTTT. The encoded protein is CASGNRVSNQPQHF.

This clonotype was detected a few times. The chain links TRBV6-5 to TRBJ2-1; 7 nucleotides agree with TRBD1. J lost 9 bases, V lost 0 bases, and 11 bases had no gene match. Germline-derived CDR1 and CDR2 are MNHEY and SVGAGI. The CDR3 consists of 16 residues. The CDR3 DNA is TGTGCCAGCAGTTACTCTGCAGGGGGAATTTCCAGTGAGCAGTTCTTC. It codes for CASSYSAGGISSEQFF.

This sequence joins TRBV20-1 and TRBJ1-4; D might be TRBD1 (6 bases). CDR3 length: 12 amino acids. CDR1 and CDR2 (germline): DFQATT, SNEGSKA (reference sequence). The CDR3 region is CSPGGAGEKLFF. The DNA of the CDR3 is TGCAGCCCTGGGGGCGCGGGGGAAAAACTGTTTTTT.

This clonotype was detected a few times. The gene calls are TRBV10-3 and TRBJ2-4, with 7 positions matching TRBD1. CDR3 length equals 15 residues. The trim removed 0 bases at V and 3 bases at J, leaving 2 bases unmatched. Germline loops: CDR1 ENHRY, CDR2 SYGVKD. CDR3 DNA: TGTGCCATCAGTGAGTCACGGACAGGCAAAAACATTCAGTACTTC. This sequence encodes CAISESRTGKNIQYF.